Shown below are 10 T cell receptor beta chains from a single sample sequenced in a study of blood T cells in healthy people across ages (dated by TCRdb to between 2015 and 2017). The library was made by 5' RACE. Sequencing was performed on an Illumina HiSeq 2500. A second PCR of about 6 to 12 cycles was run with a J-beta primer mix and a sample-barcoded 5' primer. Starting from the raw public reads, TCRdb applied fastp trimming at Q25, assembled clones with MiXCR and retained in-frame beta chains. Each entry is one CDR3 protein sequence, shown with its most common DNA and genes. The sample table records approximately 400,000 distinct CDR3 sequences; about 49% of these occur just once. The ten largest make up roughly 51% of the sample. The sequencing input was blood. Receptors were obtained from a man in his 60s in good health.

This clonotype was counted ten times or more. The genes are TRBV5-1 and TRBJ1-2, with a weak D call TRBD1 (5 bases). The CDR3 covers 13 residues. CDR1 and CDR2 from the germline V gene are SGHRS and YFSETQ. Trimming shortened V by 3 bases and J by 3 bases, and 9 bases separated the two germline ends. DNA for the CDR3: TGCGCCAGCAGCTCAGGGTACGACTATGGCTACACCTTC. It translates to CASSSGYDYGYTF.

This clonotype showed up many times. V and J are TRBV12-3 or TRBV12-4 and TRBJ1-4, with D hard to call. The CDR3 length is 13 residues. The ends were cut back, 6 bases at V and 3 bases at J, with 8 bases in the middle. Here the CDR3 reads CASRGTANEKLFF. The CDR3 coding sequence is TGTGCCAGCAGAGGCACGGCTAATGAAAAACTGTTTTTT.

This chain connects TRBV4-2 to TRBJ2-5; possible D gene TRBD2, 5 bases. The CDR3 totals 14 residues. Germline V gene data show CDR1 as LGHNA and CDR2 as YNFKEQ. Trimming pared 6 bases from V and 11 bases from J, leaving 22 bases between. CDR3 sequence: CASRGQAGTGGQYF. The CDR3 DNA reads TGTGCCAGCAGAGGGCAAGCCGGCACCGGCGGGCAGTACTTC.

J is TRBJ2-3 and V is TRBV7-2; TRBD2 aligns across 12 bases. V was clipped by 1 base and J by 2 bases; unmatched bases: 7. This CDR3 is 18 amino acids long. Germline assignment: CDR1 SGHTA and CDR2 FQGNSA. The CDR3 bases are TGTGCCAGCAGCTTAGTCTCTAGCGGGGGGGGGTCCACAGATACGCAGTATTTT. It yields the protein CASSLVSSGGGSTDTQYF.

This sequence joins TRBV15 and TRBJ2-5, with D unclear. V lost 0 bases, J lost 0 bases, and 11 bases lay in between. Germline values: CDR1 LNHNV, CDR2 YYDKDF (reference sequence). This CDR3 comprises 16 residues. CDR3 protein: CATSRDEVRDQETQYF. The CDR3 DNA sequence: TGTGCCACCAGCAGAGATGAGGTCCGGGACCAAGAGACCCAGTACTTC.

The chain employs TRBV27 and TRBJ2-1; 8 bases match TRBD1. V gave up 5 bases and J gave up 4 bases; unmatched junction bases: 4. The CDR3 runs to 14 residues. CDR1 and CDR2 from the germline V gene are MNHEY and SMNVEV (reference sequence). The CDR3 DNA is TGTGCCAGCAGTCAGGGGGCGCATTACAATGAGCAGTTCTTC. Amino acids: CASSQGAHYNEQFF.

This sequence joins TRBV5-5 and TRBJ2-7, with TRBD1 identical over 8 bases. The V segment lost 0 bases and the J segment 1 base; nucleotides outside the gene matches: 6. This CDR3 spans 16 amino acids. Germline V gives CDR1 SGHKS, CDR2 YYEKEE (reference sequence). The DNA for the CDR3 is TGTGCCAGCAGCTTGGGTGGACAGGGTATATCCTACGAGCAGTACTTC. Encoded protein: CASSLGGQGISYEQYF. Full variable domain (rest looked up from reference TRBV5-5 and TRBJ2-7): DAGVTQSPTHLIKTRGQQVTLRCSPISGHKSVSWYQQVLGQGPQFIFQYYEKEERGRGNFPDRFSARQFPNYSSELNVNALLLGDSALYLCASSLGGQGISYEQYFGPGTRLTVT.

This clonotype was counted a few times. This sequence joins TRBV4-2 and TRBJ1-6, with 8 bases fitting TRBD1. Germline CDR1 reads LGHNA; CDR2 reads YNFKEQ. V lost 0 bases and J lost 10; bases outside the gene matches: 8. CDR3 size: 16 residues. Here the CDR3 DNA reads TGTGCCAGCAGCCAAGAAGGGGGGACAGGAGTCTCACCCCTCCACTTT. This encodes CASSQEGGTGVSPLHF.

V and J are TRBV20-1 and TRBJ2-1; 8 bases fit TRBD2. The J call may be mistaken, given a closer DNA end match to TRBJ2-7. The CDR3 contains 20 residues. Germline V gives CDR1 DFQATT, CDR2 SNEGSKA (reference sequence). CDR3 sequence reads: CSASLLYRKAGVSSYNEQYF. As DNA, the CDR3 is TGCAGTGCTAGCCTCCTCTATCGTAAAGCGGGGGTGAGCTCCTACAATGAGCAGTACTTC.

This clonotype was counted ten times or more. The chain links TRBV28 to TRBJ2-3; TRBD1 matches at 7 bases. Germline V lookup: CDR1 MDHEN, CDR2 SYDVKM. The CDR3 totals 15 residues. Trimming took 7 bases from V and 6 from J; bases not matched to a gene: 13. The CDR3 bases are TGTGCCAGCATCGCGGTGACAGGGTTTCCCGATACGCAGTATTTT. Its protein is CASIAVTGFPDTQYF.